Below are 30 T cell receptor beta chains sequenced from a single sample in a study of shared clonotypes between healthy human individuals. Using immunoSEQ multiplex PCR, the repertoire was profiled, and TCRdb retains in-frame clones only, with some absent. The table records more than 450,000 clones, about four fifths of them present only once. Sequencing was carried out using PBMCs. These receptors came from a woman between 40 and 55 years old in good health. Some clones in this sample may be carry-over from other donors' samples.

The gene calls are TRBV20-1 and TRBJ1-1; D is unresolved. Per the germline V gene, CDR1 is DFQATT and CDR2 is SNEGSKA (reference sequence). The CDR3 sequence is 11 residues long. Trimming shortened V by 3 bases and J by 7 bases, and 9 bases separated the two germline ends. The CDR3 DNA reads TGCAGTGCTAGCATGGGCCTTGAAGCTTTCTTT. Amino acid sequence: CSASMGLEAFF.

The genes are TRBV6-1 and TRBJ2-5, with D unresolved. Trimming cost V 6 bases and J 7 bases, with 15 bases left between them. CDR1 is MNHNS and CDR2 is SASEGT in the germline V gene. CDR3 length equals 13 residues. CDR3 residues: CASSSVEVGTQYF. DNA of the CDR3: TGTGCCAGCAGCTCAGTAGAGGTTGGGACCCAGTACTTC.

The chain carries TRBV28 and TRBJ1-2, with D possibly being TRBD1 (6 bases). V was trimmed by 5 bases and J by 3 bases, leaving 16 bases between them. The CDR3 is made up of 15 amino acids. The germline V gene has CDR1 MDHEN and CDR2 SYDVKM. The CDR3 is CASSLSGGPYYGYTF. The CDR3 bases are TGTGCCAGCAGTCTCTCCGGGGGGCCTTACTATGGCTACACCTTC.

J is TRBJ1-3 and V is TRBV10-3; maybe TRBD1 (5 bases). Germline CDR1 and CDR2: ENHRY and SYGVKD. This CDR3 is built from 15 residues. V lost 2 bases, J lost 4 bases, and 12 bases lay in between. The CDR3 nucleotides read TGTGCCATCAGTGAGGGTAGGGGCGCGGGAAACACCATATATTTT. It specifies CAISEGRGAGNTIYF.

The V and J genes are TRBV6-6 and TRBJ2-5; 7 bases match TRBD1. CDR1 is MNHNY and CDR2 is SVGAGI in the germline V gene (reference sequence). Trimming took 6 bases from V and 2 from J; bases not matched to a gene: 9. There are 15 residues in the CDR3. The CDR3 region is CASRETVGQQETQYF. Written as DNA, the CDR3 is TGTGCCAGCAGAGAGACCGTGGGACAGCAAGAGACCCAGTACTTC.

This clone was detected only once. The chain carries TRBV5-4 and TRBJ2-1; 9 bases agree with TRBD1. The V gene end was trimmed by 2 bases and the J gene end by 4 bases; junction bases not matched to a gene: 4. The CDR3 is 15 amino acids. Germline lookup yields CDR1 SGHNT and CDR2 YYREEE (reference sequence). CDR3 sequence (DNA): TGTGCCAGCAGCTTCGGGACAGGGCGGTACAATGAGCAGTTCTTC. Encoded protein: CASSFGTGRYNEQFF.

This clone was observed a few times. The rearrangement links TRBV9 to TRBJ1-1, with D possibly being TRBD1 (6 bases). V shed 0 bases and J shed 1 base, with 10 bases lying between them. Germline CDR1 SGDLS, CDR2 YYNGEE. The CDR3 extends over 15 amino acids. The CDR3 spells CASSVGGGANTEAFF. In nucleotides, the CDR3 is TGTGCCAGCAGCGTAGGAGGGGGAGCGAACACTGAAGCTTTCTTT.

A remark on this clone: With a much larger clone just one base away, this may be a read error. The chain is built from TRBV5-4 and TRBJ2-7; TRBD2 matches 13 bases. This CDR3 region has 15 residues. Per germline, CDR1 SGHNT and CDR2 YYREEE (reference sequence). With V trimmed by 1 base and J by 2 bases, 0 bases remained unmatched. CDR3 in DNA: TGTGCCAGCAGCTTGACTAGCGGGAGGGCCTACGAGCAGTACTTC. Its protein is CASSLTSGRAYEQYF.

The chain combines TRBV12-2 with TRBJ2-7; the table's D gene call, TRBD1, was not cross checked with the DNA. TRBV12-2 is designated a pseudogene. The CDR3 is 16 amino acids. The CDR3 DNA reads TGTGCAAGTCGCCCGCATCCGGACAGAAATGACTACGAGCAGTACTTC. Its translation is CASRPHPDRNDYEQYF.

The V call is TRBV6-6, the J call TRBJ2-7; D tentatively fits TRBD1 or TRBD2 (6 bases each). Trimming removed 7 bases from V and 0 bases from J, with 13 bases in between. Germline V gene sequence: CDR1 MNHNY, CDR2 SVGAGI (reference sequence). The CDR3 has 14 residues. Written as DNA, the CDR3 is TGTGCCAGCAAGGGGGAGGCCAGCTCCTACGAGCAGTACTTC. It yields the protein CASKGEASSYEQYF.

The chain couples TRBV5-4 to TRBJ2-3; TRBD2 matches 7 bases. This CDR3 is 16 amino acids long. Germline-derived CDR1 and CDR2 are SGHNT and YYREEE (reference sequence). J gave up 4 bases and V 4 bases, and 12 bases lay outside the gene matches. The CDR3 DNA is TGTGCCAGCAGCCTCAGACTAGCCCTCCGCGCAGATACGCAGTATTTT. This encodes CASSLRLALRADTQYF.

The chain links TRBV7-2 to TRBJ2-3, with 7 bases aligning to TRBD2. Germline V gene data show CDR1 as SGHTA and CDR2 as FQGNSA. Trimming at V came to 1 base and at J to 1 base, leaving 2 bases not matched to a gene. The CDR3 is 15 residues long. The DNA of the CDR3 is TGTGCCAGCAGCTTAGGGGCGGGGGGCACAGATACGCAGTATTTT. It is translated as CASSLGAGGTDTQYF.

The J gene is TRBJ1-2, the V gene TRBV28; 9 bases match TRBD1. The CDR3 runs 16 residues. Trimming removed 2 bases from V and 1 base from J; junction bases left unmatched: 5. Looked up from germline, CDR1 is MDHEN and CDR2 is SYDVKM. The CDR3 nucleotides are TGTGCCAGCAGTTTAACACAGGGGGCGGGTAACTATGGCTACACCTTC. It yields the protein CASSLTQGAGNYGYTF.

The chain couples TRBV20-1 to TRBJ1-2, with D unresolved. Germline CDR1 and CDR2: DFQATT and SNEGSKA (reference sequence). Trimming took off 5 bases at V and 7 bases at J, with 11 bases between the two ends. CDR3 length: 11 amino acids. The CDR3 protein is CSADNLAGYTF. In DNA form, the CDR3 reads TGCAGTGCTGACAATTTAGCTGGCTACACCTTC.

This clone is a singleton in its sample. In DNA, the CDR3 is TGCAGCGTTGCAGGGGTAGGTCAGCCCCAGCATTTT. Translation gives CSVAGVGQPQHF. The V and J genes are TRBV29-1 and TRBJ1-5; possibly TRBD1 for D (6 bases). Germline loops: CDR1 SQVTM, CDR2 ANQGSEA. The V end was cut by 4 bases, the J end by 6 bases, with 10 bases between. The CDR3 sequence is 12 residues long.

The V gene is TRBV7-9, the J gene TRBJ2-2; D possibly matches TRBD1 or TRBD2 (6 bases each). With 6 bases removed from V and 1 base from J, the gap between germline ends came to 12 bases. Germline loops: CDR1 SEHNR, CDR2 FQNEAQ (reference sequence). This CDR3 is 15 amino acids long. The CDR3 DNA reads TGTGCCAGCAGGCGGGACAAGAAGAACACCGGGGAGCTGTTTTTT. It is translated as CASRRDKKNTGELFF.

This clone was observed many times. The rearrangement links TRBV7-3 to TRBJ2-1; TRBD2 matches 12 bases. J was trimmed by 3 bases and V by 8 bases; bases with no gene match: 5. This CDR3 comprises 15 residues. Germline loops: CDR1 SGHTA, CDR2 FQGTGA. Written as DNA, the CDR3 is TGTGCCAGCGGAGTACTAGCGGGAGGCTACAATGAGCAGTTCTTC. It is translated as CASGVLAGGYNEQFF.

J is TRBJ1-1 and V is TRBV7-9, with 10 bases identical to TRBD1. Germline V gene sequence: CDR1 SEHNR, CDR2 FQNEAQ (reference sequence). Trimming removed 4 bases from V and 0 bases from J; junction bases left unmatched: 8. The CDR3 has 17 amino acids. The CDR3 is CASSYGTGDFMNTEAFF. CDR3 DNA: TGTGCCAGCAGCTATGGGACAGGGGATTTTATGAACACTGAAGCTTTCTTT.

This clone was observed many times. V is TRBV15 and J is TRBJ2-7; the D gene is possibly TRBD1 (6 bases). CDR3 length: 15 amino acids. The germline V gene has CDR1 LNHNV and CDR2 YYDKDF (reference sequence). The V end lost 5 bases, the J end lost 7 bases, and 21 bases lay between the germline ends. The CDR3: CATSRTRGLPQEQYF. CDR3 sequence (DNA): TGTGCCACCAGCCGAACCAGGGGCCTCCCCCAAGAGCAGTACTTC. Combining the CDR3 with reference TRBV15 and TRBJ2-7 gives the whole variable domain DAMVIQNPRYQVTQFGKPVTLSCSQTLNHNVMYWYQQKSSQAPKLLFHYYDKDFNNEADTPDNFQSRRPNTSFCFLDIRSPGLGDTAMYLCATSRTRGLPQEQYFGPGTRLTVT.

This sequence joins TRBV9 and TRBJ2-2; no clear D gene. The CDR3 runs to 18 residues. The germline CDR1 and CDR2 sequences are SGDLS and YYNGEE. Trimming stripped 1 base from V and 0 bases from J, with 16 bases between. The CDR3 sequence is CASSVSPLTGSNTGELFF. Written as DNA, the CDR3 is TGTGCCAGCAGCGTAAGTCCCCTAACCGGTTCGAACACCGGGGAGCTGTTTTTT.

This clone was recorded a few times. The chain is built from TRBV19 and TRBJ2-1, with D possibly matching TRBD1 (6 bases). Germline loops: CDR1 LNHDA, CDR2 SQIVND (reference sequence). V gave up 5 bases and J gave up 9 bases, with 14 bases separating them. The length of the CDR3 is 13 residues. The CDR3: CASSQGPEVEQFF. The CDR3 nucleotides read TGTGCCAGTAGTCAGGGGCCGGAGGTTGAGCAGTTCTTC.

The chain combines TRBV18 with TRBJ1-3, with 9 bases lining up with TRBD1. This CDR3 contains 17 residues. Germline-derived CDR1 and CDR2 are KGHSH and LQKENI. The V segment lost 2 bases and the J segment 0 bases; nucleotides outside the gene matches: 5. The CDR3 region has the DNA TGTGCCAGCTCACCAGGAACAGGGGGCCCCTCTGGAAACACCATATATTTT. It translates to CASSPGTGGPSGNTIYF. The entire variable domain, with the rest obtained from reference TRBV18 and TRBJ1-3, is as follows: NAGVMQNPRHLVRRRGQEARLRCSPMKGHSHVYWYRQLPEEGLKFMVYLQKENIIDESGMPKERFSAEFPKEGPSILRIQQVVRGDSAAYFCASSPGTGGPSGNTIYFGEGSWLTVV.

The gene calls are TRBV7-8 and TRBJ2-5; D perhaps matches TRBD2 (6 bases). Trimming removed 1 base from V and 10 bases from J, with 19 bases in between. Germline CDR1 reads SGHVS; CDR2 reads FQNEAQ. The CDR3 spans 15 residues. The CDR3 nucleotides are TGTGCCAGCAGCTTAGGAACTAGCCCTGTCAGTCACCAGTACTTC. This sequence encodes CASSLGTSPVSHQYF.

The chain uses TRBV6-1 and TRBJ2-7; TRBD1 aligns across 7 bases. From germline, CDR1 is MNHNS and CDR2 SASEGT. The CDR3 is 14 amino acids. Trimming removed 4 bases from V and 4 bases from J; junction bases left unmatched: 7. Here the CDR3 reads CASSAHRGSYEQYF. Here the CDR3 DNA reads TGTGCCAGCAGTGCTCACAGGGGTTCGTACGAGCAGTACTTC.

The CDR3 bases are TGTGCCAGCAGCCGGGACAGTCCCGGGAATGAGCAGTTCTTC. Protein product: CASSRDSPGNEQFF. V and J are TRBV27 and TRBJ2-1; 7 nucleotides align to TRBD1. The length of the CDR3 is 14 residues. Trimming at V came to 6 bases and at J to 7 bases, leaving 9 bases not matched to a gene. Per germline, CDR1 MNHEY and CDR2 SMNVEV (reference sequence).

The rearrangement joins TRBV29-1 to TRBJ2-3; D is unresolved. The germline V gene has CDR1 SQVTM and CDR2 ANQGSEA. The CDR3 extends over 13 amino acids. The V end was cut by 1 base, the J end by 6 bases, with 11 bases between. The CDR3 DNA reads TGCAGCGTTGAAGGGTCGCGTGGGGATACGCAGTATTTT. Translating it yields CSVEGSRGDTQYF.

The chain has TRBV10-3 and TRBJ1-1; TRBD1 matches at 9 bases. Germline lookup yields CDR1 ENHRY and CDR2 SYGVKD. Germline trimming cut 7 bases from V and 5 bases from J; bases unmatched to any gene: 11. The CDR3 consists of 15 residues. The CDR3 coding sequence is TGTGCCATCAAAAGGGGGGACAGGGTAGATACTGAAGCTTTCTTT. This sequence encodes CAIKRGDRVDTEAFF.

The chain uses TRBV7-9 and TRBJ2-1, with 9 bases matching TRBD2. The CDR3 has 14 amino acids. Germline V gene data show CDR1 as SEHNR and CDR2 as FQNEAQ (reference sequence). The junction had 7 bases not matched to a gene; V was cut back by 5 bases and J by 8 bases. CDR3 amino acids: CASSPLAGNYEQFF. The CDR3 DNA follows: TGTGCCAGCAGCCCGCTAGCGGGAAACTATGAGCAGTTCTTC.

J is TRBJ2-7 and V is TRBV5-4, with 8 bases matching TRBD2. Germline-derived CDR1 and CDR2 are SGHNT and YYREEE (reference sequence). This CDR3 is built from 14 residues. V trimming: 4 bases; J trimming: 2 bases; junction bases outside the gene matches: 5. CDR3 nucleotide sequence: TGTGCCAGCAGCCGCAGCGGGAGTCCCTACGAGCAGTACTTC. Its translation: CASSRSGSPYEQYF.

This chain joins TRBV2 and TRBJ2-3, with TRBD2 matching 9 bases. The CDR3 loop spans 14 amino acids. CDR1 is SNHLY, CDR2 FYNNEI, per germline. V lost 6 bases to trimming and J lost 6 bases; unmatched junction nucleotides: 7. The CDR3 loop is CASREASGGDTQYF. Here the CDR3 DNA reads TGTGCCAGCAGGGAGGCCAGCGGGGGGGATACGCAGTATTTT.